Each of the 21 T cell receptor beta chains below was sequenced from the same sample in a study of Ad26.COV2.S vaccination and SARS-CoV-2 variants listed by TCRdb under 2021. Receptors were amplified or captured by the immunoSEQ multiplex PCR assay. TCRdb mirrors the immuneACCESS table, restricted to in-frame sequences. Some clones are absent from its copies; in checked studies, under half trace to an unresolved V gene, and the reason for the others is unknown. This sample gives hundreds of thousands of clones in total; roughly 91% of them show up just once. The ten largest clones represent about 3.5% of the sample. In light of the paper, this sample's treatment or condition label describes: some 19 received Ad26.COV2.S at low or high dose, single or two shots; about 5 received placebo; per-sample allocation not given. For vaccine and placebo recipients, the sequenced repertoires came from samples collected on day 63 after the first injection.

The specimen was peripheral blood, collected in a trial of Ad26.COV2.S vaccine versus placebo. These receptor sequences come from a person between 18 and 60 years old who received the Ad26.COV2.S COVID-19 vaccine or a placebo.

The CDR3 region is CASRGPSTDTQYF. The CDR3 region has the DNA TGTGCCAGTAGGGGGCCTAGCACAGATACGCAGTATTTT. V and J are TRBV19 and TRBJ2-3; perhaps TRBD1 as D (5 bases). Germline CDR1 LNHDA, CDR2 SQIVND (reference sequence). The V gene lost 6 bases and the J gene lost 0 bases, with 7 bases spanning the gap. This CDR3 is built from 13 residues.

The rearrangement links TRBV5-6 to TRBJ1-5; 8 bases match TRBD1. The CDR3 is made up of 15 amino acids. CDR1 and CDR2 (germline): SGHDT, YYEEEE. With 0 bases clipped from V and 4 bases from J, the junction kept 3 bases outside the gene matches. The CDR3 DNA follows: TGTGCCAGCAGCTTGGGGACAGGGAGGAATCAGCCCCAGCATTTT. This sequence encodes CASSLGTGRNQPQHF.

The V gene is TRBV4-1, the J gene TRBJ1-5; TRBD1 matches 10 bases. The CDR3 contains 15 residues. Germline CDR1 and CDR2: MGHRA and YSYEKL. With V trimmed by 0 bases and J by 5 bases, 1 base remained unmatched. CDR3 loop: CASSQEGQGDQPQHF. The CDR3, as DNA: TGCGCCAGCAGCCAAGAAGGACAGGGGGATCAGCCCCAGCATTTT.

The rearrangement uses TRBV20-1 and TRBJ1-2; 10 bases agree with TRBD1. The germline CDR1 and CDR2 sequences are DFQATT and SNEGSKA (reference sequence). The CDR3 has 14 residues. The trim removed 3 bases at V and 7 bases at J, leaving 8 bases unmatched. CDR3 bases: TGCAGTGCTAGTCCCGGGACAGGGGAGGGTGGCTACACCTTC. It codes for CSASPGTGEGGYTF.

The V and J genes are TRBV12-3 or TRBV12-4 and TRBJ2-7, with 10 positions matching TRBD1. With V trimmed by 5 bases and J by 6 bases, 1 base remained unmatched. The CDR3 runs to 12 residues. The CDR3 DNA follows: TGTGCCAGCAGTAGGGACAGGGGCGAGCAGTACTTC. This encodes CASSRDRGEQYF.

The CDR3 region has the DNA TGTGCCAGTAGTATAGTTGCCGGTGGGGGCAGTGAAGCTTTCTTT. This sequence encodes CASSIVAGGGSEAFF. The chain links TRBV19 to TRBJ1-1; TRBD1 might be the D (6 bases). From germline, CDR1 is LNHDA and CDR2 SQIVND (reference sequence). The CDR3 consists of 15 residues. Trimming removed 1 base at V and 7 bases at J, with 16 bases between. The full variable domain, completed using reference TRBV19 and TRBJ1-1, is DGGITQSPKYLFRKEGQNVTLSCEQNLNHDAMYWYRQDPGQGLRLIYYSQIVNDFQKGDIAEGYSVSREKKESFPLTVTSAQKNPTAFYLCASSIVAGGGSEAFFGQGTRLTVV.

This chain links TRBV6-5 with TRBJ1-2; D gene ambiguous. This CDR3 has 12 amino acids. CDR1 is MNHEY and CDR2 is SVGAGI in the germline V gene. Trimming shortened V by 2 bases and J by 8 bases, and 9 bases separated the two germline ends. The CDR3 is CASSYAGGGYTF. The CDR3 region has the DNA TGTGCCAGCAGTTACGCAGGTGGAGGCTACACCTTC.

CDR3 region: CASSLTDFRRGPNSGANVLTF. The CDR3 region has the DNA TGTGCCAGCAGCTTAACGGATTTTCGAAGGGGTCCAAACTCTGGGGCCAACGTCCTGACTTTC. V and J are TRBV7-3 and TRBJ2-6, with a tentative D call TRBD1 (5 bases). The CDR3 covers 21 residues. V lost 0 bases and J 0 bases, leaving 21 bases between the germline ends. CDR1 and CDR2 (germline): SGHTA, FQGTGA.

This sequence joins TRBV18 and TRBJ1-1, with 9 positions matching TRBD1. The V and J ends lost 3 bases and 7 bases, in that order; junction bases with no gene match: 12. The CDR3 consists of 16 residues. CDR1 is KGHSH and CDR2 is LQKENI in the germline V gene. CDR3 sequence: CASSPTIGQGFVEAFF. In DNA, the CDR3 is TGTGCCAGCTCACCGACTATAGGACAGGGGTTCGTTGAAGCTTTCTTT.

The CDR3 bases are TGTGCCAGCAGCCAAGGTTCCAGCGGGGTTATTGAGACCCAGTACTTC. Translating gives CASSQGSSGVIETQYF. The chain employs TRBV3-1 (or the pseudogene TRBV3-2) and TRBJ2-5; 7 bases map to TRBD2. The CDR3 contains 16 residues. V gave up 1 base and J gave up 5 bases; unmatched junction bases: 10. The germline CDR1 and CDR2 sequences are LGHDT and YNNKEL (reference sequence).

The V gene is TRBV6-6, the J gene TRBJ2-2, with a tentative D call TRBD2 (6 bases). Trimming left V 0 bases short and J 7 bases short, with 9 bases between. Germline lookup yields CDR1 MNHNY and CDR2 SVGAGI (reference sequence). The length of the CDR3 is 14 residues. CDR3 nucleotides: TGTGCCAGCAGTTACTCGCGGGGAAGCGGGGAGCTGTTTTTT. This codes for CASSYSRGSGELFF.

This clone appeared once. A junction end diverges from the germline sequence, so it may reflect a read error. The V gene is TRBV5-3, the J gene TRBJ1-2; TRBD1 is a possible D gene (5 bases). TRBV5-3 is known as an ORF, though its function is uncertain. CDR3 length equals 14 residues. For the CDR3, the DNA is TGTGCCAGAAGCTTGCAAGGGGATGCCTATTGCTACACCTTC. Its translation is CARSLQGDAYCYTF.

The CDR3 DNA reads TGTGCCAGCAGCCAAACAGGGTTTCCGGGTGGAAACACCATATATTTT. It specifies CASSQTGFPGGNTIYF. The chain couples TRBV3-1 (or the pseudogene TRBV3-2) to TRBJ1-3; tentative D call: TRBD1 (6 bases). CDR1 is LGHDT and CDR2 is YNNKEL in the germline V gene (reference sequence). V lost 2 bases, J lost 3 bases, and 14 bases lay in between. This CDR3 contains 16 residues.

The chain uses TRBV7-2 and TRBJ1-3, with D unresolved. Trimming pared 7 bases from V and 2 bases from J, leaving 12 bases between. From germline, CDR1 is SGHTA and CDR2 FQGNSA. This CDR3 is 14 amino acids long. CDR3 sequence reads: CASTLGSPGNTIYF. In DNA form, the CDR3 reads TGTGCCAGCACCCTCGGGTCACCTGGAAACACCATATATTTT.

The chain carries TRBV14 and TRBJ1-1; a weak D match, TRBD1 (6 bases). Looked up from germline, CDR1 is SGHDN and CDR2 is FVKESK. CDR3 size: 18 residues. V gave up 0 bases and J gave up 4 bases, with 21 bases separating them. This CDR3 reads CASSQDFKGGWAGTEAFF. The DNA of the CDR3 is TGTGCCAGCAGCCAAGATTTTAAGGGGGGATGGGCCGGCACTGAAGCTTTCTTT.

This clone was seen a handful of times. The chain recombines TRBV4-1 with TRBJ1-4, with D possibly being TRBD1 (5 bases). The CDR3 has 14 amino acids. Per the germline V gene, CDR1 is MGHRA and CDR2 is YSYEKL. V lost 3 bases and J 8 bases, leaving 13 bases between the germline ends. The CDR3 reads CASSHEGLGEKLFF. The DNA of the CDR3 is TGCGCCAGCAGCCATGAGGGGCTTGGCGAAAAACTGTTTTTT.

CDR3 bases: TGTGCCAGCAGCTTAAGCGGCAGCCACTATAGCAATCAGCCCCAGCATTTT. Translated: CASSLSGSHYSNQPQHF. The rearrangement joins TRBV7-3 to TRBJ1-5; D not certain. There are 17 residues in the CDR3. V lost 1 base and J lost 0, with 13 bases in between. Germline V lookup: CDR1 SGHTA, CDR2 FQGTGA.

With regard to this clone: At one of its ends the junction is not consistent with the germline gene, which may arise from a read error. The rearrangement uses TRBV6-6 and TRBJ1-1, with D perhaps matching TRBD1 (6 bases). The CDR3 is made up of 15 amino acids. Germline-derived CDR1 and CDR2 are MNHNY and SVGAGI (reference sequence). This CDR3 is CASTLPTGRNAEAFF. CDR3 coding DNA: TGTGCCAGCACCTTGCCGACAGGCCGGAACGCTGAAGCTTTCTTT.

This chain links TRBV7-6 with TRBJ1-2; D gene ambiguous. There are 16 residues in the CDR3. The germline V and J ends were trimmed by 1 base and 4 bases, with 16 bases remaining between them. Per germline, CDR1 SGHVS and CDR2 FNYEAQ. The CDR3 reads CASSLVRSLDFYGYTF. For the CDR3, the DNA is TGTGCCAGCAGCTTAGTGAGGTCTTTAGACTTCTATGGCTACACCTTC.

The rearrangement uses TRBV19 and TRBJ1-3; D unclear. The CDR3 length is 17 residues. The V gene lost 5 bases and the J gene lost 0 bases, with 17 bases spanning the gap. The germline CDR1 and CDR2 sequences are LNHDA and SQIVND (reference sequence). CDR3 nucleotides: TGTGCCAGTAGTTCCCGGACCGAAATCCCCTCTGGAAACACCATATATTTT. Its translation: CASSSRTEIPSGNTIYF. The full variable domain, rest sourced from reference TRBV19 and TRBJ1-3, is DGGITQSPKYLFRKEGQNVTLSCEQNLNHDAMYWYRQDPGQGLRLIYYSQIVNDFQKGDIAEGYSVSREKKESFPLTVTSAQKNPTAFYLCASSSRTEIPSGNTIYFGEGSWLTVV.

CDR3 DNA sequence: TGTGCCTGGAGTGTAAGGCGGGGGCCAGTCACAGATACGCAGTATTTT. Translating it yields CAWSVRRGPVTDTQYF. The chain employs TRBV30 and TRBJ2-3; maybe TRBD2 (7 bases). Trimming left V 0 bases short and J 2 bases short, with 15 bases between. Germline V gives CDR1 GTSNPN, CDR2 SVGIG (reference sequence). The CDR3 sequence is 16 residues long.